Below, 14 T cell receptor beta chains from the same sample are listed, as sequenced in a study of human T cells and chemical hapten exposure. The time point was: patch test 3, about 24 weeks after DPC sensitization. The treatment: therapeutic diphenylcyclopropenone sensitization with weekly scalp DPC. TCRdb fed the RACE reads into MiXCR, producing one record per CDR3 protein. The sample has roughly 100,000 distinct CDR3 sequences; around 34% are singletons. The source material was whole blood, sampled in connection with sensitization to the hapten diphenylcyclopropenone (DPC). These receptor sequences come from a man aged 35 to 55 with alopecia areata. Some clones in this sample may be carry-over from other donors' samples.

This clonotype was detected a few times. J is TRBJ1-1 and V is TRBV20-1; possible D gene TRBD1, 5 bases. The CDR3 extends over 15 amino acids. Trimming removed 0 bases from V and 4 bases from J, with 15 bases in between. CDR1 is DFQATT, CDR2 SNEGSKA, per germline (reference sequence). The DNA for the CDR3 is TGCAGTGCTAGAGATCGGAGGGGTAGTGGCACTGAAGCTTTCTTT. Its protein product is CSARDRRGSGTEAFF.

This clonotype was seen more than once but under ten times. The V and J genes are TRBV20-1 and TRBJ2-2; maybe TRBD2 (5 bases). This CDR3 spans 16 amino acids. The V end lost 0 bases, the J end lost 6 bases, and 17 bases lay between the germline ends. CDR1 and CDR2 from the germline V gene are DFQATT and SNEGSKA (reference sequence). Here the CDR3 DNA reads TGCAGTGCTAGAGATCGCGCTAGCCTGTTATCCGGGGAGCTGTTTTTT. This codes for CSARDRASLLSGELFF.

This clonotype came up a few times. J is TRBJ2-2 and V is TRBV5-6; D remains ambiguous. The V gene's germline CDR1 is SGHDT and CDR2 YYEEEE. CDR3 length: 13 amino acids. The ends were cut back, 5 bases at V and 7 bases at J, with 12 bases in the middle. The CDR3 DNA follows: TGTGCCAGCAGTTCTCTGCAACTCGGGGAGCTGTTTTTT. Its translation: CASSSLQLGELFF.

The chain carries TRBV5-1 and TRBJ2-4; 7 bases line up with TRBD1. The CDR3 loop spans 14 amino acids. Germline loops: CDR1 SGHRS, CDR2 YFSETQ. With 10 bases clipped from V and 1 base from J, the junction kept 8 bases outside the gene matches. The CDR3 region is CAAKGAGAKNIQYF. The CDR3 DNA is TGCGCCGCCAAGGGGGCAGGGGCCAAAAACATTCAGTACTTC.

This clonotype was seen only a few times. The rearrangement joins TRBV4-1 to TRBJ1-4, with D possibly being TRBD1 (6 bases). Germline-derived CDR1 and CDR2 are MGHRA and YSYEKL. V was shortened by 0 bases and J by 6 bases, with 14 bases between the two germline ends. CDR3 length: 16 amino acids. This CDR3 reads CASSQEKGHTYEKLFF. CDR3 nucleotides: TGCGCCAGCAGCCAAGAGAAGGGACATACTTATGAAAAACTGTTTTTT.

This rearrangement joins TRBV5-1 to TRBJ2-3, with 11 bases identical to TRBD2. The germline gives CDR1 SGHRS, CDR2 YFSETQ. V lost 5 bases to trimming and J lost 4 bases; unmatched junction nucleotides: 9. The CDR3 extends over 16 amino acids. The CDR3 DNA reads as TGCGCCAGCAGTAGTCCTAGCGGGAGGAAGGCAGATACGCAGTATTTT. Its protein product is CASSSPSGRKADTQYF.

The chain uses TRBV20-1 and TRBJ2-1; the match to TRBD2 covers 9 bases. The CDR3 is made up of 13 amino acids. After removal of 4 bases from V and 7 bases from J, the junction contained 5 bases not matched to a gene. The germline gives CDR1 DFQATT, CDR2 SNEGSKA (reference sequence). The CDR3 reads CSAISGSSNEQFF. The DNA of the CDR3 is TGCAGTGCTATTAGCGGGAGTTCTAATGAGCAGTTCTTC.

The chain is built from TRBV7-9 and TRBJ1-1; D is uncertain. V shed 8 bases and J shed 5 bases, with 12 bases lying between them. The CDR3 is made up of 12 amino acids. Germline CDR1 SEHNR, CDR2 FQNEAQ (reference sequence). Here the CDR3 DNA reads TGTGCCAGCCAGTCTACGGAAACTGAAGCTTTCTTT. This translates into CASQSTETEAFF.

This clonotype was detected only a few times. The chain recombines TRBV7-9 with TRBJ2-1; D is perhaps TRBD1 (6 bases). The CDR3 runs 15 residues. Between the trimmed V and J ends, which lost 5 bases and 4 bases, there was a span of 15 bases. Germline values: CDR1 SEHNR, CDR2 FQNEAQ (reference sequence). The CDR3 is CASSDYQGIYNEQFF. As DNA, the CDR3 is TGTGCCAGCAGCGATTACCAGGGGATATACAATGAGCAGTTCTTC. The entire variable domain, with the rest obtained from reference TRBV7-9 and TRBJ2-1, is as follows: DTGVSQNPRHKITKRGQNVTFRCDPISEHNRLYWYRQTLGQGPEFLTYFQNEAQLEKSRLLSDRFSAERPKGSFSTLEIQRTEQGDSAMYLCASSDYQGIYNEQFFGPGTRLTVL.

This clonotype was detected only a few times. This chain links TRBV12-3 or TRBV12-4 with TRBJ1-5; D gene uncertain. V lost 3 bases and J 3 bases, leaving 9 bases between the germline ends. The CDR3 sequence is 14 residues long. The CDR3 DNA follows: TGTGCCAGCAGTTTCCGTACAGTCAATCAGCCCCAGCATTTT. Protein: CASSFRTVNQPQHF.

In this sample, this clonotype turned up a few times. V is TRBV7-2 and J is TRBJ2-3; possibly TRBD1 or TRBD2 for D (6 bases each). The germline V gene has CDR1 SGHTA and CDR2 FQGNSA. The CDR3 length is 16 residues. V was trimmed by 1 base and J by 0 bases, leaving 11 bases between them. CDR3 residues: CASSLDGGYSTDTQYF. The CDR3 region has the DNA TGTGCCAGCAGCTTAGACGGGGGCTATAGCACAGATACGCAGTATTTT.

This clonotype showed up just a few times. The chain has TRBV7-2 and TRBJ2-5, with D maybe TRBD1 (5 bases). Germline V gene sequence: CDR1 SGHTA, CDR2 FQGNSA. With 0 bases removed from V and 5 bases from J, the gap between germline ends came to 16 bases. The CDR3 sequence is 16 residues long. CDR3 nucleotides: TGTGCCAGCAGCTTAGCGATATGGCAGGGTTTGGAGACCCAGTACTTC. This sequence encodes CASSLAIWQGLETQYF.

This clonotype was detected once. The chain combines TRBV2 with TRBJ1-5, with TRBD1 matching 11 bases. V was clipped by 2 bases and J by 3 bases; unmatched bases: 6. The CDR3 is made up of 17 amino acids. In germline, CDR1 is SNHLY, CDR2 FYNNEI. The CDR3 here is CASSEIGQGANNQPQHF. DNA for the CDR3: TGTGCCAGCAGTGAAATAGGACAGGGGGCCAACAATCAGCCCCAGCATTTT.

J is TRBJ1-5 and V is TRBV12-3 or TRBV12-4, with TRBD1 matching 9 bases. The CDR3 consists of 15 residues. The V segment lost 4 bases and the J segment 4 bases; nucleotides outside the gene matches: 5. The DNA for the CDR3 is TGTGCCAGCAGTTGGGGACAGGGATGGAATCAGCCCCAGCATTTT. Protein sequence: CASSWGQGWNQPQHF.